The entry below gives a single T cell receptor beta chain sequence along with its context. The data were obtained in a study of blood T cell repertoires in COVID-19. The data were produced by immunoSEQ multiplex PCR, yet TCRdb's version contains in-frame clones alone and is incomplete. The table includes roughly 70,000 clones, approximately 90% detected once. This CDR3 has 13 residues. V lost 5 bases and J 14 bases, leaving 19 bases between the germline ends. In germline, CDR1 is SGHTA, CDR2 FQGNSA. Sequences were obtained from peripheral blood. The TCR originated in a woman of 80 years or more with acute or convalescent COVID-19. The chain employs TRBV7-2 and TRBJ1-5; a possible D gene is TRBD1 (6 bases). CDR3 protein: CASSPMYAQGKHF. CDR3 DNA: TGTGCCAGCAGCCCCATGTACGCCCAGGGGAAGCATTTT.